This T cell receptor beta chain was recorded in a study of blood T cell repertoires in COVID-19. TCRdb's table, derived via immunoSEQ multiplex PCR, lists solely in-frame clones and lacks some. This sample carries 65,000 to 85,000 clones, over 75% of them seen once, and the ten largest clones take 2% to 2.5%. The V gene's germline CDR1 is SGDLS and CDR2 YYNGEE. The CDR3 totals 14 residues. V was trimmed by 1 base and J by 4 bases, leaving 11 bases between them. This sequence originates from a human donor in a cohort sampled during active COVID-19. The chain couples TRBV9 to TRBJ1-1; the D is unclear. The source material was peripheral blood. The CDR3: CASSVSGYGTEAFF. The CDR3 DNA reads as TGTGCCAGCAGCGTATCGGGGTATGGCACTGAAGCTTTCTTT. The full variable domain, its missing parts supplied by reference TRBV9 and TRBJ1-1, is DSGVTQTPKHLITATGQRVTLRCSPRSGDLSVYWYQQSLDQGLQFLIQYYNGEERAKGNILERFSAQQFPDLHSELNLSSLELGDSALYFCASSVSGYGTEAFFGQGTRLTVV.